The clone carrying this TCR beta chain was observed at least ten times. The antigen is not known. This CDR3 region has 12 residues. Trimming removed 5 bases from V and 2 bases from J, with 7 bases in between. In germline, CDR1 is SEHNR, CDR2 FQNEAQ (reference sequence). These data originate in a study of T cell repertoires in cytomegalovirus infection. Study information: Recently identified HLA-C-restricted CMV epitopes were among the peptides used. CMV infection and matching HLA type were both indicated by public TCR beta signatures.

Study findings and constraints: Pooled public TCR beta family frequency picked out CMV carriers with the relevant HLA. HLA-C-restricted TCR beta clonotypes specific for CMV led the ex vivo response.

TCRdb used MiXCR to reprocess the reads, holding one entry per CDR3 protein. This sample yields some 20,000 distinct CDR3 sequences, of which 35% to 45% are seen a single time; just under 95% belongs to the top ten. The sample was CD8+ T cells from cultured PBMCs, taken from culture after CMV antigen stimulation. This clonotype was obtained from a human donor in good health (CMV status not recorded). Some clones in this sample may be carry-over from other donors' samples. The J gene is TRBJ2-7, the V gene TRBV7-9; D is ambiguous. DNA for the CDR3: TGTGCCAGCAGCCCCGGCCCCTACGAGCAGTACTTC. Protein sequence: CASSPGPYEQYF.